The rows below give T cell receptor beta chains drawn from one sample of a study of T cell responses to AZD1222 COVID-19 vaccine. TCRdb's copy holds only in-frame clones and misses some; the assay was immunoSEQ multiplex PCR. The sample shows 100,000 or so clones, 86% of them seen only once. Sample: peripheral blood, taken on day 0 of AZD1222 vaccination. All receptors come from an adult in good health. The CDR3 runs from the conserved cysteine through the conserved F or W. Fields, in order: CDR3 protein, CDR3 DNA, clone size, J gene, V gene, D gene. A D gene is named only where the DNA matches it firmly. Clone sizes are given selectively: once, few, many, or a class where the clone is expanded.

cdr3_aa: CASSPRTGADDRETQYF
cdr3_nt: TGCGCCAGCAGCCCAAGAACCGGTGCCGACGATAGGGAGACCCAGTACTTC
clone_size: NA
j_call: TRBJ2-5
v_call: TRBV4-1
d_call: NA

cdr3_aa: CATSFSGTPNIYEQYF
cdr3_nt: TGTGCCACCAGCTTCTCCGGGACACCTAATATCTACGAGCAGTACTTC
clone_size: NA
j_call: TRBJ2-7
v_call: TRBV15
d_call: NA

cdr3_aa: CASSGTGSTEAFF
cdr3_nt: TGTGCCAGTAGCGGGACAGGTAGCACTGAAGCTTTCTTT
clone_size: NA
j_call: TRBJ1-1
v_call: TRBV19
d_call: TRBD1

cdr3_aa: CASSPRQGGHEQYF
cdr3_nt: TGTGCCAGCAGCCCACGTCAGGGGGGCCACGAGCAGTACTTC
clone_size: once
j_call: TRBJ2-7
v_call: TRBV11-3
d_call: NA

cdr3_aa: CASSADPGWVSDTEAFF
cdr3_nt: TGTGCCAGCAGCGCCGATCCGGGGTGGGTTTCGGACACTGAAGCTTTCTTT
clone_size: NA
j_call: TRBJ1-1
v_call: TRBV9
d_call: NA

cdr3_aa: CASSLDSPNTEAFF
cdr3_nt: TGCGCCAGCAGCTTGGACAGTCCGAACACTGAAGCTTTCTTT
clone_size: NA
j_call: TRBJ1-1
v_call: TRBV5-1
d_call: NA

cdr3_aa: CASSLGGLNTEAFF
cdr3_nt: TGTGCCAGCAGCTTAGGGGGTTTGAACACTGAAGCTTTCTTT
clone_size: NA
j_call: TRBJ1-1
v_call: TRBV11-2
d_call: NA

cdr3_aa: CASTIGGAGGDTEAFF
cdr3_nt: TGTGCCAGCACCATAGGGGGCGCGGGAGGAGACACTGAAGCTTTCTTT
clone_size: NA
j_call: TRBJ1-1
v_call: TRBV28
d_call: TRBD1

cdr3_aa: CASSQTPGGDLGYTF
cdr3_nt: TGCGCCAGCAGCCAGACCCCAGGGGGAGACCTTGGCTACACCTTC
clone_size: NA
j_call: TRBJ1-2
v_call: TRBV5-1
d_call: TRBD1

cdr3_aa: CASSHRGRGDNQPQHF
cdr3_nt: TGTGCCAGCAGTCACAGGGGGCGCGGGGACAATCAGCCCCAGCATTTT
clone_size: NA
j_call: TRBJ1-5
v_call: TRBV28
d_call: TRBD1

cdr3_aa: CASSNQQGGQETQYF
cdr3_nt: TGTGCCAGCAGCAACCAACAGGGGGGACAAGAGACCCAGTACTTC
clone_size: NA
j_call: TRBJ2-5
v_call: TRBV5-4
d_call: TRBD1

cdr3_aa: CASFQGMMNTEAFF
cdr3_nt: TGTGCCAGCTTTCAGGGGATGATGAACACTGAAGCTTTCTTT
clone_size: NA
j_call: TRBJ1-1
v_call: TRBV7-2
d_call: NA

cdr3_aa: CASSPELYASSGNTIYF
cdr3_nt: TGTGCCAGCTCACCGGAGTTATACGCCAGCTCTGGAAACACCATATATTTT
clone_size: NA
j_call: TRBJ1-3
v_call: TRBV18
d_call: NA

cdr3_aa: CASSSGTSGRASYEQYF
cdr3_nt: TGTGCCAGCAGCTCTGGGACTAGCGGGAGGGCCTCCTACGAGCAGTACTTC
clone_size: once
j_call: TRBJ2-7
v_call: TRBV11-2
d_call: TRBD2

cdr3_aa: CASSSDSPEQYF
cdr3_nt: TGTGCCAGCAGCTCTGATAGCCCCGAGCAGTACTTC
clone_size: NA
j_call: TRBJ2-7
v_call: TRBV12-3/TRBV12-4
d_call: NA

cdr3_aa: CASSLDRGWTGELFF
cdr3_nt: TGTGCCAGCAGCCTCGACAGGGGTTGGACCGGGGAGCTGTTTTTT
clone_size: NA
j_call: TRBJ2-2
v_call: TRBV7-9
d_call: TRBD1

cdr3_aa: CASSFTLGGNTEAFF
cdr3_nt: TGTGCCAGCAGTTTCACACTCGGCGGGAACACTGAAGCTTTCTTT
clone_size: NA
j_call: TRBJ1-1
v_call: TRBV28
d_call: NA

cdr3_aa: CASSYSYPEDGYTF
cdr3_nt: TGTGCCAGCAGTTACAGCTATCCCGAGGATGGCTACACCTTC
clone_size: NA
j_call: TRBJ1-2
v_call: TRBV6-6
d_call: NA

cdr3_aa: CSAQTGTGAYEQYF
cdr3_nt: TGCAGCGCCCAAACCGGGACAGGGGCCTACGAGCAGTACTTC
clone_size: NA
j_call: TRBJ2-7
v_call: TRBV29-1
d_call: TRBD1

cdr3_aa: CASSFSRDSFNEQFF
cdr3_nt: TGTGCCAGCAGCTTTAGCCGGGACTCCTTTAATGAGCAGTTCTTC
clone_size: NA
j_call: TRBJ2-1
v_call: TRBV7-3
d_call: NA

cdr3_aa: CASSGGGSNEQFF
cdr3_nt: TGTGCCAGCAGCGGGGGGGGTTCCAATGAGCAGTTCTTC
clone_size: NA
j_call: TRBJ2-1
v_call: TRBV5-4
d_call: TRBD2

cdr3_aa: CASSQDDDRAAGNTIYF
cdr3_nt: TGTGCCAGCAGCCAAGACGATGACAGGGCAGCTGGAAACACCATATATTTT
clone_size: NA
j_call: TRBJ1-3
v_call: TRBV4-2
d_call: TRBD1

cdr3_aa: CASSFVPESSYNEQFF
cdr3_nt: TGCGCCAGCAGCTTCGTCCCTGAGAGCTCCTACAATGAGCAGTTCTTC
clone_size: NA
j_call: TRBJ2-1
v_call: TRBV5-1
d_call: NA

cdr3_aa: CASSISQINQPQHF
cdr3_nt: TGTGCCAGCAGCATAAGTCAGATCAATCAGCCCCAGCATTTT
clone_size: NA
j_call: TRBJ1-5
v_call: TRBV7-8
d_call: NA

cdr3_aa: CASSPSANNEQFF
cdr3_nt: TGTGCCAGCTCGCCTTCCGCCAACAATGAGCAGTTCTTC
clone_size: NA
j_call: TRBJ2-1
v_call: TRBV18
d_call: NA

cdr3_aa: CASTDPGTGAAYGYTF
cdr3_nt: TGTGCCAGCACCGACCCCGGGACAGGGGCCGCCTATGGCTACACCTTC
clone_size: NA
j_call: TRBJ1-2
v_call: TRBV19
d_call: TRBD1

cdr3_aa: CASRPGQGNAEAFF
cdr3_nt: TGTGCCAGCAGGCCCGGACAGGGCAACGCTGAAGCTTTCTTT
clone_size: NA
j_call: TRBJ1-1
v_call: TRBV28
d_call: TRBD1

cdr3_aa: CASSQGGLSDQPQHF
cdr3_nt: TGTGCCAGCTCCCAGGGGGGTTTGTCAGACCAGCCCCAGCATTTT
clone_size: few
j_call: TRBJ1-5
v_call: TRBV18
d_call: TRBD1

cdr3_aa: CASSQELSHGEQYF
cdr3_nt: TGTGCCAGCAGCCAAGAACTCAGCCACGGCGAGCAGTACTTC
clone_size: NA
j_call: TRBJ2-7
v_call: TRBV4-2
d_call: NA

cdr3_aa: CASSPLGPENSPLHF
cdr3_nt: TGTGCCAGCAGTCCTCTGGGACCTGAGAATTCACCCCTCCACTTT
clone_size: NA
j_call: TRBJ1-6
v_call: TRBV28
d_call: NA

cdr3_aa: CASSFRGRTEAFF
cdr3_nt: TGTGCCAGCAGTTTTAGGGGTAGGACTGAAGCTTTCTTT
clone_size: NA
j_call: TRBJ1-1
v_call: TRBV27
d_call: NA